The rows below give T cell receptor beta chains drawn from one sample of a study of blood T cell repertoires in COVID-19. TCRdb's table, derived via immunoSEQ multiplex PCR, lists solely in-frame clones and lacks some. Here the sample spans about 81,000 clones, 89% being singletons. The sample was peripheral blood. The receptors originated from a woman at least 80 years old with active COVID-19. Each CDR3 is given with its conserved first and last residue. A D gene is named only where the DNA matches it firmly. Clone size is stated in some rows and not others, as once, few, many or a class when expanded.

cdr3_aa cdr3_nt d_call clone_size v_call cdr3_length j_call
CASRIRVGEQYF TGTGCCAGCAGAATCAGGGTTGGGGAGCAGTACTTC NA NA TRBV12-3/TRBV12-4 12 TRBJ2-7
CASSSLAGYTDTQYF TGCGCCAGCAGCTCGCTAGCGGGATACACAGATACGCAGTATTTT TRBD2 NA TRBV5-1 15 TRBJ2-3
CASRGTGGNTEAFF TGTGCCAGCCGGGGGACAGGGGGGAACACTGAAGCTTTCTTT TRBD1 NA TRBV6-5 14 TRBJ1-1
CASSQDSFRLAPTGELFF TGTGCCAGCAGCCAAGATAGTTTTCGGCTAGCCCCAACCGGGGAGCTGTTTTTT NA once TRBV4-2 18 TRBJ2-2
CASSPTGPNYGYTF TGTGCCAGCTCACCAACAGGTCCAAACTATGGCTACACCTTC NA NA TRBV18 14 TRBJ1-2
CASSLLGNRVSDIQYF TGTGCCAGCAGTTTATTGGGAAACAGGGTATCGGACATTCAGTACTTC NA NA TRBV28 16 TRBJ2-4
CASSPGAEAGEKLFF TGTGCCAGCTCACCAGGGGCCGAAGCGGGGGAAAAACTGTTTTTT NA NA TRBV18 15 TRBJ1-4
CASSLGGLSSGANVLTF TGTGCCAGCAGCTTAGGGGGGCTGAGCTCTGGGGCCAACGTCCTGACTTTC NA NA TRBV7-9 17 TRBJ2-6
CASSSPGQGPTQYF TGTGCCAGCAGCTCCCCGGGACAGGGACCCACCCAGTACTTC TRBD1 NA TRBV7-2 14 TRBJ2-5
CASSLGHLPSYEQYF TGTGCCAGCAGCCTCGGACATCTTCCCTCCTACGAGCAGTACTTC NA NA TRBV4-2 15 TRBJ2-7
CASRGGAYEQYF TGTGCCAGTAGAGGGGGGGCCTACGAGCAGTACTTC NA NA TRBV6-5 12 TRBJ2-7
CATARGAGETQYF TGTGCAACGGCGAGGGGAGCGGGAGAGACCCAGTACTTC NA NA TRBV7-9 13 TRBJ2-5
CASSKRTGVTEQYF TGTGCCAGCAGCAAGCGGACAGGGGTAACCGAGCAGTACTTC NA few TRBV21-1 14 TRBJ2-7
CASSEAPGRTGRGNYGYTF TGTGCCAGCAGTGAAGCACCTGGGAGAACTGGTCGGGGGAACTATGGCTACACCTTC NA once TRBV6-1 19 TRBJ1-2
CASSLRTSGSGYEQYF TGTGCCAGCTCACTACGGACTAGCGGGAGTGGGTACGAGCAGTACTTC TRBD2 NA TRBV18 16 TRBJ2-7
CASSQQAQGVSEKLFF TGCGCCAGCAGCCAACAAGCTCAGGGCGTTAGTGAAAAACTGTTTTTT NA NA TRBV4-1 16 TRBJ1-4
CASSHKTGRVTEAFF TGCGCCAGCAGCCACAAGACAGGAAGAGTGACTGAAGCTTTCTTT NA NA TRBV5-1 15 TRBJ1-1
CASSLERRPYGYTF TGTGCCAGCAGTTTGGAACGCAGGCCCTATGGCTACACCTTC NA NA TRBV28 14 TRBJ1-2
CASSTTGSYEQYF TGTGCCAGTAGTACCACAGGTTCCTACGAGCAGTACTTC NA NA TRBV19 13 TRBJ2-7
CASSSGSRYNEQFF TGTGCCAGCAGCTCGGGGAGTCGGTACAATGAGCAGTTCTTC NA NA TRBV13 14 TRBJ2-1
CASSQDPTSISGTQYF TGCGCCAGCAGCCAAGATCCGACTAGCATATCGGGTACGCAGTATTTT TRBD2 NA TRBV4-3 16 TRBJ2-3
CASSLFRGNRDTQYF TGTGCCAGCAGCCTATTCAGGGGGAACAGAGATACGCAGTATTTT TRBD1 NA TRBV7-2 15 TRBJ2-3